This TCR beta chain originates from a study of blood T cell repertoires in COVID-19 (dated by TCRdb to 2020 to 2022). General notes on the study: Collaborator samples came from the United States, Italy and Spain and covered acute and convalescent phases of COVID-19. The prospective study material was composed of cDNA or gDNA derived from T cells, B-cell-depleted T cells, or PBMCs. HLA class I and class II types, where available, came from metadata supplied by the sample provider rather than from assay-based typing. The repertoires were released in a freely available public database intended as a resource for research on the immune response to SARS-CoV-2. The sample metadata nearly always contained a de-identified subject ID, COVID-19 status, age in years and sex. The samples were drawn from the first 160 participants of the ongoing ImmuneRACE study and from 1,254 subjects provided by 6 global collaborators. Subjects who had been exposed to COVID-19, were actively infected with it, or had recovered from it provided the deeply sampled blood TCRbeta repertoires that made up the dataset.

Overall study results and their limits: The amount of clinical and demographic metadata varied by source and participant and was provided uncurated.

The immunoSEQ Assay, a bias-controlled multiplex PCR, was used to amplify TCRbeta CDR3 regions from genomic DNA. Per the original workflow: Within the assay, amplification of reference gene primers was used to estimate how many nucleated cells each sample contained. To quantify the absolute abundance of each unique TCRbeta CDR3 rearrangement, sequence reads were collapsed and filtered. Productive Simpson clonality was computed per sample as the square root of Simpson's diversity index over productive rearrangements. This immuneACCESS table, as held by TCRdb, lists in-frame sequences with V and J called but not all clones. Of the missing ones, under half trace to an unresolved V gene in checked studies; the others have no known cause. That table supplies the V and J calls and clone size; D and trimming were determined from the DNA. The sample table lists 250,000 to 400,000 clones, roughly 90% of them with a count of one. Less than 3.5% of the sample lies in the top ten.

The junction carries 6 bases between V and J, which are trimmed by 3 bases and 4 bases respectively. Via the germline V gene (reference sequence), CDR1 is SEHNR and CDR2 FQNEAQ. The CDR3 spans 12 residues, from the cysteine through the phenylalanine. Only CDR3 DNA is held: 36 bases, read in frame from base 1. One collaborating source in Seattle enrolled patients while the patients were actively infected and followed the patients over time throughout the course of disease. Collaborating institutions collected whole blood in K2EDTA tubes following their own protocols. For TCRbeta analysis, collaborator samples were shipped as frozen whole blood, as isolated PBMCs, or as DNA extracted from either sample type. On this clone itself: The antigen this receptor binds is unknown. No per-base quality is available; no much larger clone lies one base away. The sample contains more than one DNA sequence encoding this CDR3.

The sequenced sample consisted of peripheral blood. This TCR came from a young woman with COVID-19, enrolled during active disease. The sequence is built from TRBV7-9 and TRBJ1-2; the D gene lacks a confident call. This receptor has the CDR3 CASSFRSYGYTF. The nucleotide sequence is given as TGTGCCAGCAGCTTTAGAAGCTATGGCTACACCTTC.